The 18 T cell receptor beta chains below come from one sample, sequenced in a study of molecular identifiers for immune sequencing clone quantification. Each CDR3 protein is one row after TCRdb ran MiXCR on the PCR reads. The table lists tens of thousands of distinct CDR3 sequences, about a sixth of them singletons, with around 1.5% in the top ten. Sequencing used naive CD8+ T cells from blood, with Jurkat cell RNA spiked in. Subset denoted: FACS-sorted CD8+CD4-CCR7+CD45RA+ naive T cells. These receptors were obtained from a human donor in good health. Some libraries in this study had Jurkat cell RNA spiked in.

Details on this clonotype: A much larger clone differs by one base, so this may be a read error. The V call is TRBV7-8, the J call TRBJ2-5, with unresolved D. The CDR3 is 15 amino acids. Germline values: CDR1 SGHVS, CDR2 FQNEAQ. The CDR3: CASSLFGSRQEAQYF. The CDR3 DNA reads TGTGCCAGCAGCTTATTTGGTTCACGACAAGAGGCCCAGTACTTC. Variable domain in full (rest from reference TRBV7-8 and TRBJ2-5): GAGVSQSPRYKVAKRGQDVALRCDPISGHVSLFWYQQALGQGPEFLTYFQNEAQLDKSGLPSDRFFAERPEGSVSTLKIQRTQQEDSAVYLCASSLFGSRQEAQYFGPGTRLLVL.

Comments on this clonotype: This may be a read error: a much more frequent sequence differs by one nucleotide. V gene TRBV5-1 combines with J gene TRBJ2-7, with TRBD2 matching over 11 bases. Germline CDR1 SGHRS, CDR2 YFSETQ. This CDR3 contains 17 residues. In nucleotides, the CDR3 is TGCGTCAGCAGCTTGGGTACTAGCGGGAGTAGCCCCTACGAGCAGTACTTC. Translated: CVSSLGTSGSSPYEQYF.

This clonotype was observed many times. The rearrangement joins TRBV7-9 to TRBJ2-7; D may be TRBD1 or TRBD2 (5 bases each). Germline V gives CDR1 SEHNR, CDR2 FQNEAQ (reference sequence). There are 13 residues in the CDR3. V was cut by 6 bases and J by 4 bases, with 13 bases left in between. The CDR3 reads CASRPGPAYEQYF. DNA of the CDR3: TGTGCCAGCAGACCGGGACCGGCATACGAGCAGTACTTC. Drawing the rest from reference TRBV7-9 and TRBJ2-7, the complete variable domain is DTGVSQNPRHKITKRGQNVTFRCDPISEHNRLYWYRQTLGQGPEFLTYFQNEAQLEKSRLLSDRFSAERPKGSFSTLEIQRTEQGDSAMYLCASRPGPAYEQYFGPGTRLTVT.

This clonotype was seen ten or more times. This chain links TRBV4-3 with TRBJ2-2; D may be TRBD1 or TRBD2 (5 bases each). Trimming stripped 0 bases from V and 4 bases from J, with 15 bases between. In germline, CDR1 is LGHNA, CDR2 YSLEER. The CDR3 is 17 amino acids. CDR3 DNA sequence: TGCGCCAGCAGCCAAGATCCGGCAGGGACCTTCACCGGGGAGCTGTTTTTT. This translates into CASSQDPAGTFTGELFF.

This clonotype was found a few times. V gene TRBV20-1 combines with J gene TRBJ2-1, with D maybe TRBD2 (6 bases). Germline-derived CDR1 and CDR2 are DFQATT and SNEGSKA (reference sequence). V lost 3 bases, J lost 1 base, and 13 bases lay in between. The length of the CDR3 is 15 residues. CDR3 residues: CSARALGRSYNEQFF. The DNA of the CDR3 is TGCAGTGCTAGGGCTCTTGGGAGGTCCTACAATGAGCAGTTCTTC.

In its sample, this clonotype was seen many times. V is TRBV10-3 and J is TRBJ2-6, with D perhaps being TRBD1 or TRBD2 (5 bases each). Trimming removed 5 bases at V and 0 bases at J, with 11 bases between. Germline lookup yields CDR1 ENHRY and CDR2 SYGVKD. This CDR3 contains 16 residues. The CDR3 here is CAISPGPYSGANVLTF. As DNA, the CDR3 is TGTGCCATCAGTCCGGGACCCTACTCTGGGGCCAACGTCCTGACTTTC.

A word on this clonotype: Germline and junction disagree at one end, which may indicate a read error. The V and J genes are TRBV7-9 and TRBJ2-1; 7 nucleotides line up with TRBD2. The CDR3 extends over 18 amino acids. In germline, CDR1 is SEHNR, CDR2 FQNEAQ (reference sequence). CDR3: CASSTQLGRGKGYSEQFF. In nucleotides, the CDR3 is TGTGCCAGCAGCACCCAGTTGGGGAGGGGCAAAGGTTACAGTGAGCAGTTCTTC.

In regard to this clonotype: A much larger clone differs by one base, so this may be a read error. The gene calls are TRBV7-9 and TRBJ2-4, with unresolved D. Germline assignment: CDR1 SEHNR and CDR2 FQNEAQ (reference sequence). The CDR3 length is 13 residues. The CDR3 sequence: CASSLVIENTQYF. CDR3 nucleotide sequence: TGTGCCAGCAGCTTAGTAATAGAAAACACTCAGTACTTC.

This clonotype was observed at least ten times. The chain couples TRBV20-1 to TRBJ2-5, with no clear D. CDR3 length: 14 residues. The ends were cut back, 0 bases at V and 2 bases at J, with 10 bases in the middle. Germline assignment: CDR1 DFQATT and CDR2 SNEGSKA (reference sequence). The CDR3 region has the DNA TGCAGTGCTAGAGATGGAGAGTTACAAGAGACCCAGTACTTC. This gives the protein CSARDGELQETQYF.

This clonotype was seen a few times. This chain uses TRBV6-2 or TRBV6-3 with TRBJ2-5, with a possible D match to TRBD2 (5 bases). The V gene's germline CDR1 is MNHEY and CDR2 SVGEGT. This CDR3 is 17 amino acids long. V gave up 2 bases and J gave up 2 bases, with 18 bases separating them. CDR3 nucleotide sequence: TGTGCCAGCAGTTACGCCACTGACTATCGAGATCAAGAGACCCAGTACTTC. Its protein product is CASSYATDYRDQETQYF.

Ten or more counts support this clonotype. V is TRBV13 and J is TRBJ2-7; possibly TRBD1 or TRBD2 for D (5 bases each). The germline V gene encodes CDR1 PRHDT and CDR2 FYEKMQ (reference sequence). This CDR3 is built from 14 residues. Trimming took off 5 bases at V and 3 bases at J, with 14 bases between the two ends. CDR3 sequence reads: CASSPRDLFYEQYF. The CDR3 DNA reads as TGTGCCAGCAGCCCGAGGGACCTCTTCTACGAGCAGTACTTC.

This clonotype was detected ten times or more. CDR3: CAISDPGSYTGELFF. Written as DNA, the CDR3 is TGTGCCATCAGTGATCCGGGGAGTTACACCGGGGAGCTGTTTTTT. The rearrangement joins TRBV10-3 to TRBJ2-2, with TRBD2 as a possible D gene (5 bases). V was cut by 3 bases and J by 3 bases, with 11 bases left in between. Per the germline V gene, CDR1 is ENHRY and CDR2 is SYGVKD. This CDR3 contains 15 residues.

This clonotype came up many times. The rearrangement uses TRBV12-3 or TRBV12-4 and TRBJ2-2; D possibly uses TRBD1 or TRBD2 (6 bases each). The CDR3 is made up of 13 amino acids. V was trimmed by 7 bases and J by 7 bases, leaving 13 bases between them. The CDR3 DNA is TGTGCCAGCACCTCCGGGGGCATCGGGGAGCTGTTTTTT. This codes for CASTSGGIGELFF.

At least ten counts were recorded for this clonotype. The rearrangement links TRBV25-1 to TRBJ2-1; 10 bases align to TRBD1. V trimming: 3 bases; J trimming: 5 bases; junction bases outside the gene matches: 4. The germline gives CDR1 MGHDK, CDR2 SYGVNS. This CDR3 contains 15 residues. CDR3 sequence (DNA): TGTGCCAGCAGTGAGGTGACAGGGGGCCACAATGAGCAGTTCTTC. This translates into CASSEVTGGHNEQFF. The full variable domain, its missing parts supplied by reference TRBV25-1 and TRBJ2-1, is EADIYQTPRYLVIGTGKKITLECSQTMGHDKMYWYQQDPGMELHLIHYSYGVNSTEKGDLSSESTVSRIRTEHFPLTLESARPSHTSQYLCASSEVTGGHNEQFFGPGTRLTVL.

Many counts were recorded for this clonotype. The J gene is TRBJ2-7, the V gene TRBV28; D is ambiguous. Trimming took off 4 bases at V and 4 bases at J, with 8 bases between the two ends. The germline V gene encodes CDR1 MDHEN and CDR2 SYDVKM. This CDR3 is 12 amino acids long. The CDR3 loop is CASSSPGYEQYF. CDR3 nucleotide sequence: TGTGCCAGCAGTTCCCCTGGATACGAGCAGTACTTC.

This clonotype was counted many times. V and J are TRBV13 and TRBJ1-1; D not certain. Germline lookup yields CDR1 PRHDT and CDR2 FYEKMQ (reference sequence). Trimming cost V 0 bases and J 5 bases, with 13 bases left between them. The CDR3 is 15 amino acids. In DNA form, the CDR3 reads TGTGCCAGCAGCTTAGGCCTCGCTGAAGAAACTGAAGCTTTCTTT. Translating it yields CASSLGLAEETEAFF. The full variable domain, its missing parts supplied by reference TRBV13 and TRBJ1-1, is AAGVIQSPRHLIKEKRETATLKCYPIPRHDTVYWYQQGPGQDPQFLISFYEKMQSDKGSIPDRFSAQQFSDYHSELNMSSLELGDSALYFCASSLGLAEETEAFFGQGTRLTVV.

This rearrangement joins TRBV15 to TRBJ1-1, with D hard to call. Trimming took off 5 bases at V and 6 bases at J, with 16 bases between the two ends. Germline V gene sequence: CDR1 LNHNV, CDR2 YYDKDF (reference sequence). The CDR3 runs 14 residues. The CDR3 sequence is CATSPTRGVSEAFF. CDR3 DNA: TGTGCCACCAGCCCTACACGCGGGGTCTCTGAAGCTTTCTTT.

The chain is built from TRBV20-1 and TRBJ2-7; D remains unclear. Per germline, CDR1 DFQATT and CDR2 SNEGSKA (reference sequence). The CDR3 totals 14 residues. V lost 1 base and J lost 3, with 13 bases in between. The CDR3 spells CSARVEGNSYEQYF. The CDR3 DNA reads TGCAGTGCTAGAGTGGAAGGGAATAGCTACGAGCAGTACTTC.